This TCR beta chain was observed in a study of blood T cell repertoires in COVID-19. The germline V gene encodes CDR1 SGHRS and CDR2 YFSETQ. The V end was cut by 0 bases, the J end by 2 bases, with 11 bases between. The CDR3 has 15 residues. Using immunoSEQ multiplex PCR, the repertoire was profiled, and TCRdb retains in-frame clones only, with some absent. The sample lists 400,000 to 500,000 clones, roughly 85% occurring once. Material: peripheral blood. The receptor was isolated from a woman aged 30 to 39 with active or convalescent COVID-19. J is TRBJ1-1 and V is TRBV5-1; TRBD1 might be the D (5 bases). CDR3 amino acids: CASSLASGLNTEAFF. CDR3 DNA sequence: TGCGCCAGCAGCTTGGCCTCAGGGCTCAACACTGAAGCTTTCTTT. The entire variable domain, with the rest obtained from reference TRBV5-1 and TRBJ1-1, is as follows: KAGVTQTPRYLIKTRGQQVTLSCSPISGHRSVSWYQQTPGQGLQFLFEYFSETQRNKGNFPGRFSGRQFSNSRSEMNVSTLELGDSALYLCASSLASGLNTEAFFGQGTRLTVV.